These 20 T cell receptor beta chains share one sample of origin, sequenced in a study of blood T cells in healthy people across ages. Alongside a J-beta primer mix, a sample-barcoded 5' primer served in a second PCR lasting 7 to 11 cycles. TCRdb redid the calling of the 5' RACE reads with MiXCR, one entry per CDR3 protein. The sample records about 1.6 million distinct CDR3 sequences, 34% being singletons. Source material: blood. The source of these receptors is a woman aged 25-40 years in good health.

In regard to this clonotype: The junction shows a germline mismatch at one end, possibly a read error. The chain combines TRBV3-1 with TRBJ2-1; tentatively, D is TRBD2 (6 bases). Germline CDR1 reads LGHDT; CDR2 reads YNNKEL (reference sequence). The length of the CDR3 is 14 residues. As DNA, the CDR3 is TGTACCAGCAGCCCGGGACTTTCACTAGTTGAGCAGTTCTTC. Its translation: CTSSPGLSLVEQFF.

The table lists this clonotype with a few counts. The gene calls are TRBV9 and TRBJ2-3; a possible D gene is TRBD2 (6 bases). The CDR3 is 15 residues long. The V and J ends lost 0 bases and 1 base respectively, with 9 bases between them. Per the germline V gene, CDR1 is SGDLS and CDR2 is YYNGEE. The CDR3 DNA reads as TGTGCCAGCAGCGTAGGGGCTAGCGGCACAGATACGCAGTATTTT. Translated, it gives CASSVGASGTDTQYF.

The sample holds many counts of this clonotype. This chain uses TRBV29-1 with TRBJ1-2; TRBD1 might be the D (6 bases). The CDR3 length is 12 residues. Germline lookup yields CDR1 SQVTM and CDR2 ANQGSEA. V lost 7 bases, J lost 4 bases, and 13 bases lay in between. CDR3 amino acids: CSELDSSYGYTF. The CDR3 DNA follows: TGCAGCGAACTGGACAGTAGCTATGGCTACACCTTC.

The chain links TRBV7-2 to TRBJ2-5, with a possible D match to TRBD2 (6 bases). Germline V gene data show CDR1 as SGHTA and CDR2 as FQGNSA. Trimming pared 4 bases from V and 4 bases from J, leaving 13 bases between. The CDR3 contains 14 residues. The CDR3 sequence: CASSSTAGIETQYF. As DNA, the CDR3 is TGTGCCAGCAGCTCAACGGCGGGGATAGAGACCCAGTACTTC.

As regards this clonotype: A junction boundary mismatches the germline segment, possibly from a read error. CDR3: CASSLTWGRGNEQFF. CDR3 nucleotides: TGTGCTAGCAGCTTAACATGGGGCCGTGGGAATGAGCAGTTCTTC. V is TRBV7-3 and J is TRBJ2-1, with a tentative D call TRBD1 (5 bases). CDR1 and CDR2 from the germline V gene are SGHTA and FQGTGA. The CDR3 covers 15 residues.

This clonotype came up a few times. The rearrangement joins TRBV4-2 to TRBJ2-5; TRBD2 matches at 9 bases. The closer fit of TRBJ2-7 to the DNA end suggests the J call may be wrong. The CDR3 consists of 16 residues. Germline-derived CDR1 and CDR2 are LGHNA and YNFKEQ. The CDR3 coding sequence is TGTGCCAGCAGCCTTTTACCGGGACTAGCTTACCACGAGCAGTACTTC. It specifies CASSLLPGLAYHEQYF.

The V gene is TRBV5-1, the J gene TRBJ2-2; 7 bases fit TRBD1. Germline V gene data show CDR1 as SGHRS and CDR2 as YFSETQ. Trimming took 8 bases from V and 4 from J; bases not matched to a gene: 14. This CDR3 is 16 amino acids long. The CDR3 DNA follows: TGCGCCAGGGCGAATCACAGGGGACAAAGCACCGGGGAGCTGTTTTTT. Protein: CARANHRGQSTGELFF.

The V and J genes are TRBV11-2 and TRBJ2-7, with 8 positions matching TRBD1. After removal of 8 bases from V and 3 bases from J, the junction contained 9 bases not matched to a gene. CDR1 is SGHAT and CDR2 is FQNNGV in the germline V gene. CDR3 size: 14 residues. CDR3 sequence reads: CASGRDRIFYEQYF. As DNA, the CDR3 is TGTGCCAGCGGAAGGGACAGGATCTTCTACGAGCAGTACTTC.

The V gene is TRBV6-1, the J gene TRBJ2-4, with D possibly TRBD2 on 5 matching bases. The end of the DNA fits TRBJ2-7 better, so the J call may be wrong. The CDR3 has 13 amino acids. Germline CDR1 is MNHNS and CDR2 is SASEGT. CDR3 amino acids: CASSDDYHYEQYF. CDR3 in DNA: TGTGCCAGCAGCGATGACTACCACTACGAGCAGTACTTC.

Only a few counts were recorded for this clonotype. This chain uses TRBV2 with TRBJ2-7; either TRBD1 or TRBD2 may fit D (7 bases each). Germline V lookup: CDR1 SNHLY, CDR2 FYNNEI. V lost 8 bases, J lost 2 bases, and 22 bases lay in between. The CDR3 extends over 16 amino acids. The CDR3 region is CASSKILRGGPYEQYF. The CDR3 coding sequence is TGTGCCAGCTCCAAGATCCTCAGGGGGGGTCCCTACGAGCAGTACTTC.

The chain carries TRBV30 and TRBJ2-7, with D hard to call. CDR3 length equals 14 residues. Germline V gene sequence: CDR1 GTSNPN, CDR2 SVGIG (reference sequence). V was pared by 3 bases and J by 6 bases, with 18 bases between. CDR3 coding DNA: TGTGCCTGGAGAGCTTCGGCGATGTCGGTCGAGCAGTACTTC. It specifies CAWRASAMSVEQYF.

DNA for the CDR3: TGCGCCAGCACTACCGGGACAGGGTTTTTATTTGAGCAGTACTTC. Its protein product is CASTTGTGFLFEQYF. This chain uses TRBV5-1 with TRBJ2-5; 9 nucleotides match TRBD1. After removal of 6 bases from V and 11 bases from J, the junction contained 17 bases not matched to a gene. CDR3 length equals 15 residues. The germline V gene has CDR1 SGHRS and CDR2 YFSETQ.

Points on this clonotype: The germline gene is not matched at one end of the junction; a read error may be the cause. The CDR3: CASSLVGVVNIQYF. The CDR3 DNA sequence: TGTGCCAGCAGTTTAGTAGGGGTAGTGAACATTCAGTACTTC. This chain uses TRBV7-2 with TRBJ2-5, with D perhaps TRBD1 (5 bases). Judging by the DNA end, TRBJ2-4 fits better; the J call may be wrong. CDR1 and CDR2 from the germline V gene are SGHTA and FQGNSA. This CDR3 comprises 14 residues.

V is TRBV12-3 or TRBV12-4 and J is TRBJ1-2; 8 bases are a match to TRBD1. The V gene end was trimmed by 7 bases and the J gene end by 6 bases; junction bases not matched to a gene: 16. The CDR3 has 16 amino acids. The CDR3 coding sequence is TGTGCCAGCACGGTCCCGGGACAGGAGCACGTGGATGGCTACACCTTC. Its protein is CASTVPGQEHVDGYTF.

As DNA, the CDR3 is TGTGCCAGCAGCGTCCGGACAGGGGAACTCTACGAGCAGTACTTC. It translates to CASSVRTGELYEQYF. This sequence joins TRBV9 and TRBJ2-7; 9 bases are a match to TRBD1. Germline trimming cut 2 bases from V and 3 bases from J; bases unmatched to any gene: 6. Germline V gene sequence: CDR1 SGDLS, CDR2 YYNGEE. The CDR3 sequence is 15 residues long.

The chain couples TRBV9 to TRBJ2-5; TRBD2 aligns across 13 bases. The DNA matches TRBJ2-7 better at its end, which makes the J call doubtful. CDR3 length: 16 residues. CDR1 is SGDLS, CDR2 YYNGEE, per germline. CDR3 coding DNA: TGTGCCAGCAGCGTAGCGGAAGGACTAGCGGGAGCCGAGCAGTACTTC. Translation gives CASSVAEGLAGAEQYF.

A remark on this clonotype: A read error may explain this, as a much larger clone is one base away. The gene calls are TRBV10-3 and TRBJ2-5; D remains ambiguous. The germline CDR1 and CDR2 sequences are ENHRY and SYGVKD. The CDR3 extends over 13 amino acids. The CDR3 region is CAIRESTGETQYF. The CDR3 nucleotides read TGTGCCATCAGGGAGTCGACCGGGGAGACCCAGTACTTC.

This clonotype has a count of ten or more. V and J are TRBV10-3 and TRBJ2-5; possible D gene TRBD1, 5 bases. Germline-derived CDR1 and CDR2 are ENHRY and SYGVKD. This CDR3 has 14 residues. With 2 bases removed from V and 1 base from J, the gap between germline ends came to 8 bases. In DNA, the CDR3 is TGTGCCATCAGTGAGGTAGGGGTCCAAGAGACCCAGTACTTC. Amino acid sequence: CAISEVGVQETQYF.

In this sample, this clonotype turned up a few times. The chain recombines TRBV30 with TRBJ2-1, with D perhaps TRBD2 (5 bases). This CDR3 has 15 residues. V was clipped by 2 bases and J by 2 bases, with 13 bases between them. The germline CDR1 and CDR2 sequences are GTSNPN and SVGIG (reference sequence). The CDR3 DNA reads TGTGCCTGGAGTCGCACTAGTATCCCCTACAATGAGCAGTTCTTC. Its translation is CAWSRTSIPYNEQFF. The full variable domain, its missing parts supplied by reference TRBV30 and TRBJ2-1, is SQTIHQWPATLVQPVGSPLSLECTVEGTSNPNLYWYRQAAGRGLQLLFYSVGIGQISSEVPQNLSASRPQDRQFILSSKKLLLSDSGFYLCAWSRTSIPYNEQFFGPGTRLTVL.

There are a few counts of this clonotype. CDR3 sequence: CASSYWELETQYF. The CDR3 bases are TGTGCCAGCAGTTACTGGGAGTTAGAGACCCAGTACTTC. The V gene is TRBV6-6, the J gene TRBJ2-5; a weak D match, TRBD2 (5 bases). V gave up 1 base and J gave up 4 bases, with 7 bases separating them. The germline V gene encodes CDR1 MNHNY and CDR2 SVGAGI (reference sequence). This CDR3 region has 13 residues.